The clone carrying this TCR beta chain showed up just a few times. TCRdb used MiXCR to reprocess the PCR reads, holding one entry per CDR3 protein. The sample includes around 100,000 distinct CDR3 sequences, roughly a third of them seen just once. Germline CDR1 is SGHDT and CDR2 is YYEEEE. The CDR3 covers 16 residues. Trimming cost V 3 bases and J 1 base; bases outside gene matches: 7. These data belong to a study of molecular identifiers for immune sequencing clone quantification. This rearrangement joins TRBV5-6 to TRBJ2-7; 10 positions agree with TRBD2. Sequenced input: naive CD8+ T cells from blood, with Jurkat cell RNA spiked in. Subset described: FACS-sorted CD8+CD4-CCR7+CD45RA+ naive T cells. This receptor was taken from a human donor in good health. Some libraries in this study had Jurkat cell RNA spiked in. CDR3 sequence (DNA): TGTGCCAGCAGCTCGGGTAGCGGGAGGCCTTCCTACGAGCAGTACTTC. It translates to CASSSGSGRPSYEQYF.